This T cell receptor (beta chain) was obtained from a study of beta chain features in type 1 diabetes. Reverse transcription of all isolated RNA meant that expressed TCRB transcripts were sequenced. Sequencing used immunoSEQ multiplex PCR; TCRdb keeps in-frame clones, though not all of them. The profile shows hundreds of thousands of clones, 17% of them singletons. Cells sorted by CD45RO/CCR7/CD25/CD127/CD95/CD27 comprised CD4+ naive, central memory, regulatory and stem cell-like memory cells. Germline V gene lookup returns CDR1 SGHTA and CDR2 FQGTGA. The CDR3 runs 17 residues. Study outcomes and limitations: A greater similarity of naive, central memory and Treg TCRB repertoires was seen among patients than among healthy donors. The study left unresolved whether HLA type influences TCRB rearrangement.

As to this clone: Its antigen is unknown. Germline is not matched at one junction end, which may reflect a read error.

The clonotype was recovered from a woman under 30 in good health. The sequenced material came from naive CD4+ T cells from blood. The chain combines TRBV7-3 with TRBJ1-2; D remains ambiguous. In DNA form, the CDR3 reads TGTGCCAGCAGCTTAAAGGGCGGGCATACTGGTTACTACGGCTACACCTTC. It yields the protein CASSLKGGHTGYYGYTF.